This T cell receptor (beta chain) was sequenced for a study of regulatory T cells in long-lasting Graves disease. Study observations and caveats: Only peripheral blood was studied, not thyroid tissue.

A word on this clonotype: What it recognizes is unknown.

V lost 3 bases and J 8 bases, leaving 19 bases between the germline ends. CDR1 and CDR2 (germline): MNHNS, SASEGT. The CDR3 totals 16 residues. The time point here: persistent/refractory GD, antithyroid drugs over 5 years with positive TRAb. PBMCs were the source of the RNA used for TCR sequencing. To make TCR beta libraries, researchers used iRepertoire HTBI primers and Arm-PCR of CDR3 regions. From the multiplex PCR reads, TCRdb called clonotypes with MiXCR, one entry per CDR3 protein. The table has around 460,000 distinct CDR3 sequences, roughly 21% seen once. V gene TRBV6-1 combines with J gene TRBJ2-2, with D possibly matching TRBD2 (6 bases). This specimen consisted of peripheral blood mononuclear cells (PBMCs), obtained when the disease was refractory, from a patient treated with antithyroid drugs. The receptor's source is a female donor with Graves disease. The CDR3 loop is CASSDKSWDSWGELFF. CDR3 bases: TGTGCCAGCAGTGATAAGAGTTGGGACTCTTGGGGGGAGCTGTTTTTT.